In its sample, the clone carrying this T cell receptor beta chain was seen a few times. The sample is drawn from a study of blood T cells in healthy people across ages. The second PCR ran roughly 7 to 12 cycles with a sample-barcoded 5' primer and J-beta primers. MiXCR was run by TCRdb on the 5' RACE reads, yielding one entry per CDR3 protein. The sample yields around 820,000 distinct CDR3 sequences, more than 20% seen once. Trimming took off 3 bases at V and 4 bases at J, with 9 bases between the two ends. CDR3 size: 14 residues. Separately, the same data were catalogued under a study of T cells of mothers and their children.

This sequence was found in a boy between 10 and 17 years old in good health. Source material: blood. V usage is TRBV12-3 or TRBV12-4 and J usage is TRBJ1-4, with a tentative D call TRBD1 (6 bases). CDR3 DNA: TGTGCCAGCAGTTTTCGACAGGTTAATGAAAAACTGTTTTTT. As protein: CASSFRQVNEKLFF.